The rows below give T cell receptor beta chains drawn from one sample of a study of T-cell memory formation after mild COVID-19. From the 5' RACE reads, TCRdb called clonotypes with MiXCR, one entry per CDR3 protein. Counted here are about 560,000 distinct CDR3 sequences, 18% occurring once; the ten biggest clones make up 12%. The specimen was PBMCs or a T cell subset sorted from them (not recorded which). The receptors come from an adult woman who had mild COVID-19 (a few samples of this study predate the infection). Cell type and time point are not known. Each CDR3 is given with its conserved first and last residue. D genes are given only for firm matches. Some rows mark clone size as missing; the rest say once, few, many or name a class of expanded clone.

CDR3 protein,CDR3 DNA,V gene,D gene,clone size,J gene
CASRPVGRVYNSPLHF,TGTGCCAGCAGACCCGTGGGGCGGGTCTATAATTCACCCCTCCACTTT,TRBV3-1,-,few,TRBJ1-6
CASSLAGVAGANVLTF,TGCGCCAGCAGCTTGGCGGGGGTTGCTGGGGCCAACGTCCTGACTTTC,TRBV5-1,-,few,TRBJ2-6
CASSQVAGPGELFF,TGTGCCAGCAGCCAAGTGGCAGGGCCCGGGGAGCTGTTTTTT,TRBV3-1,-,few,TRBJ2-2
CASSFGLAGFQETQYF,TGTGCCAGCAGCTTCGGACTAGCGGGGTTCCAAGAGACCCAGTACTTC,TRBV7-9,TRBD2,-,TRBJ2-5
CSVNGLAGGNEQFF,TGCAGCGTTAACGGACTAGCGGGGGGTAATGAGCAGTTCTTC,TRBV29-1,TRBD2,few,TRBJ2-1
CASSLAAGRTDTQYF,TGTGCCAGCAGCTTAGCAGCGGGACGCACAGATACGCAGTATTTT,TRBV7-2,TRBD2,few,TRBJ2-3
CASSPASWMNTEAFF,TGCGCCAGCAGCCCAGCCTCTTGGATGAACACTGAAGCTTTCTTT,TRBV4-1,-,few,TRBJ1-1
CASSIDLKLVGTDTQYF,TGTGCCAGTAGTATAGATCTGAAGTTAGTCGGGACAGATACGCAGTATTTT,TRBV19,-,few,TRBJ2-3
CAISESGVNTGELFF,TGTGCCATCAGTGAATCGGGAGTGAATACCGGGGAGCTGTTTTTT,TRBV10-3,-,-,TRBJ2-2
CASSLAREPYGYTF,TGTGCCAGCAGCCTAGCCAGGGAACCCTATGGCTACACCTTC,TRBV9,-,few,TRBJ1-2
CASSLSGEDQPQHF,TGTGCCAGCAGCTTATCAGGGGAGGATCAGCCCCAGCATTTT,TRBV7-6,-,-,TRBJ1-5
CAISESPADVNTEAFF,TGTGCCATCAGTGAGTCCCCCGCCGATGTCAACACTGAAGCTTTCTTT,TRBV10-3,-,many,TRBJ1-1
CSARGQFTGELFF,TGCAGTGCTAGGGGGCAGTTCACCGGGGAGCTGTTTTTT,TRBV20-1,-,-,TRBJ2-2
CATSRERGLALGEQYF,TGTGCCACCAGCAGAGAACGAGGACTAGCCCTGGGGGAGCAGTACTTC,TRBV15,TRBD2,few,TRBJ2-7
CATSRDPGTDTQYF,TGTGCCACCAGCAGAGACCCGGGCACAGATACGCAGTATTTT,TRBV15,-,-,TRBJ2-3
CASTLTDNNYGYTF,TGTGCCAGCACCTTAACGGACAATAACTATGGCTACACCTTC,TRBV7-9,-,-,TRBJ1-2
CASGRTSGATDTQYF,TGCGCCAGCGGAAGGACTAGCGGGGCCACAGATACGCAGTATTTT,TRBV5-1,TRBD2,few,TRBJ2-3
CATSDVTADSYNEQFF,TGTGCCACCAGTGACGTGACTGCCGACTCCTACAATGAGCAGTTCTTC,TRBV24-1,-,many,TRBJ2-1
CASSTGLAGGPSGTGELFF,TGTGCCAGCAGCACAGGACTAGCGGGAGGGCCGTCGGGCACCGGGGAGCTGTTTTTT,TRBV7-2,TRBD2,-,TRBJ2-2
CASSPSSGRDIQYF,TGTGCCAGCAGTCCGTCCTCCGGGAGGGACATTCAGTACTTC,TRBV12-3/TRBV12-4,TRBD2,few,TRBJ2-4